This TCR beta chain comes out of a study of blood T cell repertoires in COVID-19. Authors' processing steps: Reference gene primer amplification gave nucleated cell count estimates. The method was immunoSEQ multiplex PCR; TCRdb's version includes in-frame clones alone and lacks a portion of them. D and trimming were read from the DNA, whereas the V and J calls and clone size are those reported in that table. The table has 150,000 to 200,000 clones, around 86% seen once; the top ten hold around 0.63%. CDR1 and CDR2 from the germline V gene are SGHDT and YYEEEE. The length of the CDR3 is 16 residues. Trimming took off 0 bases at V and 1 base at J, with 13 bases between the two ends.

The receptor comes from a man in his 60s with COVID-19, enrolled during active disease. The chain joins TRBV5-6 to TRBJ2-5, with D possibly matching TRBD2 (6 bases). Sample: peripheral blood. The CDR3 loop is CASSLVALAFQETQYF. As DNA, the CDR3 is TGTGCCAGCAGCTTGGTTGCGCTAGCGTTCCAAGAGACCCAGTACTTC.